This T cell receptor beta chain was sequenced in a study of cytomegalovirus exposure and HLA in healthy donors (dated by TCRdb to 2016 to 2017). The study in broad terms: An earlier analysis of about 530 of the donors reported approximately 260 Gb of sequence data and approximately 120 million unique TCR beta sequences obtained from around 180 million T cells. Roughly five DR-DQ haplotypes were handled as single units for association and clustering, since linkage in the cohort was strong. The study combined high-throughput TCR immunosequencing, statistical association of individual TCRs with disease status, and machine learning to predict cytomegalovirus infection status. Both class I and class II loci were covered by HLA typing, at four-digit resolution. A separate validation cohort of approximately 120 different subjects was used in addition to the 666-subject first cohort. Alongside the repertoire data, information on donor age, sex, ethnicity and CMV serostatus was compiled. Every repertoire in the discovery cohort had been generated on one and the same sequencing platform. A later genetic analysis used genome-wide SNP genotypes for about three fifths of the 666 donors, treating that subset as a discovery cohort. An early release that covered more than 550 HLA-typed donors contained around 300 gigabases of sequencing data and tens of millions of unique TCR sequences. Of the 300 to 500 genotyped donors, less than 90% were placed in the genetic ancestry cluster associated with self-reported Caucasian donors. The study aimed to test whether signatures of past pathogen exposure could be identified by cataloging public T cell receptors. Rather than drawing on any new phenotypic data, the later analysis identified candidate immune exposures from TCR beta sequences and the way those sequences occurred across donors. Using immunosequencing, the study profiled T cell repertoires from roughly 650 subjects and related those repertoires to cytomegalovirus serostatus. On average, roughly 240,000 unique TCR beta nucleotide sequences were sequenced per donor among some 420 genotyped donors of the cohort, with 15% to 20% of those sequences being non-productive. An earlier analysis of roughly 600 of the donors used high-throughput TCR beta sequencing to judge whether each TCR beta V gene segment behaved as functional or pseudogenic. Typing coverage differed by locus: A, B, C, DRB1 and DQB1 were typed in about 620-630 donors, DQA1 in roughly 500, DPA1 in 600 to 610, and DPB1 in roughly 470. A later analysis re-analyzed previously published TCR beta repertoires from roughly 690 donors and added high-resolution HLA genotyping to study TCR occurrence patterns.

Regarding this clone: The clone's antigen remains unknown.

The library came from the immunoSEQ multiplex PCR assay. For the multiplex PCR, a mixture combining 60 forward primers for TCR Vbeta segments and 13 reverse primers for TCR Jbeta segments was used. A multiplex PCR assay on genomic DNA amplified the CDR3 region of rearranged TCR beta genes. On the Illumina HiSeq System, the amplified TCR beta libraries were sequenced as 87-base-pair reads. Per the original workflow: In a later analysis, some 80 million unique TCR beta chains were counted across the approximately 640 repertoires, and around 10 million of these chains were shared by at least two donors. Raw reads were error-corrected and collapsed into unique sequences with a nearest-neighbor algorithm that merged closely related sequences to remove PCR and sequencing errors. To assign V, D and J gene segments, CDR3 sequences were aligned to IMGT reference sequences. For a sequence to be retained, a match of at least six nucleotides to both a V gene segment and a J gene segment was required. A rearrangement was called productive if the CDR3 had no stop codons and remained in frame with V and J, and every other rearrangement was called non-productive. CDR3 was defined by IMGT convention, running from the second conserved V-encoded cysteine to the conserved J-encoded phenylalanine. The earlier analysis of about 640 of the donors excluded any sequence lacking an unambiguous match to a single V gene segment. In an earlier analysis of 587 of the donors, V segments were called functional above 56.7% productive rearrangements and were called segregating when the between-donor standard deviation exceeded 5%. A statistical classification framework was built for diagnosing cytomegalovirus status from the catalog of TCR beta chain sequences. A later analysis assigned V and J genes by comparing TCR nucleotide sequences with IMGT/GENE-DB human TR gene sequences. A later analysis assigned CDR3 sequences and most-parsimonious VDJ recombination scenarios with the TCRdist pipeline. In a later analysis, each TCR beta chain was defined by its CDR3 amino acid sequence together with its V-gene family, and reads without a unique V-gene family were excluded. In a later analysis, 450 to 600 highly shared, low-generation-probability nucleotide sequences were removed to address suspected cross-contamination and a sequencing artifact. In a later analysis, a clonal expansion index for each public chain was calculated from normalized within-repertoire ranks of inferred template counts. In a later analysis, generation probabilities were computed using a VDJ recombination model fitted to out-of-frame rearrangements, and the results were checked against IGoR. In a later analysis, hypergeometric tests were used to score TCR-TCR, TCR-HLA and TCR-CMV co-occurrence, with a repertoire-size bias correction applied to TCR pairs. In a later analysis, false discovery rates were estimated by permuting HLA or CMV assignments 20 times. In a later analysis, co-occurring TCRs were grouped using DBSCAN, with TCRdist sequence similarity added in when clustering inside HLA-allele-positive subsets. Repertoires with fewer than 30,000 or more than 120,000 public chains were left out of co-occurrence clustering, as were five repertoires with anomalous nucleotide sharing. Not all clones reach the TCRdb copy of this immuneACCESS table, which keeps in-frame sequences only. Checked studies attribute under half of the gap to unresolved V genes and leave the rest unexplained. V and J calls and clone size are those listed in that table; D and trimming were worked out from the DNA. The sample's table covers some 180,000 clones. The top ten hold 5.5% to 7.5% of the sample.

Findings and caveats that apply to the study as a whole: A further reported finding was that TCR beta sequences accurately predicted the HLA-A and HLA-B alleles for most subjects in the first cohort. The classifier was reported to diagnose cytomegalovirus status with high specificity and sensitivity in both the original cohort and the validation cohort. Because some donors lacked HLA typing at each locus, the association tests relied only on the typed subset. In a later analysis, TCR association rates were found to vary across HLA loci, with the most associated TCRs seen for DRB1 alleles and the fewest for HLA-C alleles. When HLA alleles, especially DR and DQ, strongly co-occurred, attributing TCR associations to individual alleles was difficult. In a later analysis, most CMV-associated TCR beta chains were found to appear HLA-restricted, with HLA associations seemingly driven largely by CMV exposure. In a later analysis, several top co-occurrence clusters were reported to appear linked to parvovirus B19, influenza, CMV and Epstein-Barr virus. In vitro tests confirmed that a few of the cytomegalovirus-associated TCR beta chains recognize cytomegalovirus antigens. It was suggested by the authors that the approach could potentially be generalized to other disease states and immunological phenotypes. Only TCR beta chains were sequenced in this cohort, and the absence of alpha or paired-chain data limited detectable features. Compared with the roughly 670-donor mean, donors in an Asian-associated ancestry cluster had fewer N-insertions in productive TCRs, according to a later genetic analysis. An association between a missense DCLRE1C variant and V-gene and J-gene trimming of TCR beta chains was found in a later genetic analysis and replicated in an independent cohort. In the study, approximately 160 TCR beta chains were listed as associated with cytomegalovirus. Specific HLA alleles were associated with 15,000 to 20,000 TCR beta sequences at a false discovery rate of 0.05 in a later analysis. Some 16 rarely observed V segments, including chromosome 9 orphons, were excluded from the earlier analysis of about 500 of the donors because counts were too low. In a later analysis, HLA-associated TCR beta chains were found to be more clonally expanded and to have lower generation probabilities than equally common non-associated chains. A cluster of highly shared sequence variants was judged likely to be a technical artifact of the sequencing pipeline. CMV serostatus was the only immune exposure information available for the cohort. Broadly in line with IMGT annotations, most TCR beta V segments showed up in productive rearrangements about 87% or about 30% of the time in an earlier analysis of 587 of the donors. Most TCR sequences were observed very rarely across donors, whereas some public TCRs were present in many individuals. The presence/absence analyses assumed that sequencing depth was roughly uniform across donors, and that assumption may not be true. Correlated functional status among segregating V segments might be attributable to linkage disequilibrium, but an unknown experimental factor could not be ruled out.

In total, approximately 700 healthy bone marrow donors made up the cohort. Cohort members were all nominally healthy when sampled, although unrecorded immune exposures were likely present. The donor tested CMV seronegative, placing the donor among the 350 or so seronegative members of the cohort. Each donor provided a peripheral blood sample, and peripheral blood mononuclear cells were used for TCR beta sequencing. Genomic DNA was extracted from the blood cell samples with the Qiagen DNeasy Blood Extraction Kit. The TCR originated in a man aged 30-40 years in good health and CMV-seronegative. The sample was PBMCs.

The CDR3 in this case is CASSLGARQPQHF. In nucleotide form, the sequence is TGTGCCAGCAGTTTGGGGGCGCGACAGCCCCAGCATTTT. The chain couples TRBV28 to TRBJ1-5; the best D guess is TRBD1, with 6 bases matching. For CDR1 and CDR2, the germline V gene lists MDHEN and SYDVKM. V drops 3 bases and J drops 7 bases, leaving 10 bases in between. From its cysteine to its phenylalanine, the CDR3 spans 13 amino acids. Left in the record is the CDR3 DNA by itself, 39 bases read in frame from the first base.